These 32 T cell receptor beta chains were all obtained from the same sample, sequenced in a study of cytomegalovirus exposure and HLA in healthy donors. PCR employed 60 Vbeta and 13 Jbeta primers. Assay used: immunoSEQ multiplex PCR; TCRdb lists only in-frame clones, some missing. This sample's table reports 140,000 to 150,000 clones. The specimen was PBMCs. These receptors all stem from a male donor in good health and CMV-seronegative.

The rearrangement uses TRBV14 and TRBJ2-7, with 7 bases matching TRBD1. This CDR3 spans 17 amino acids. Germline trimming cut 1 base from V and 0 bases from J; bases unmatched to any gene: 9. Looked up from germline, CDR1 is SGHDN and CDR2 is FVKESK. DNA for the CDR3: TGTGCCAGCAGCCAAGGAGGGGGCACACACACCTCCTACGAGCAGTACTTC. Translating it yields CASSQGGGTHTSYEQYF.

About this clone itself: The conserved final phenylalanine or tryptophan is absent from the CDR3, which likely points to a read error. Because the CDR3's place on the DNA is in doubt, the DNA is left out and the CDR3 is given as listed by TCRdb. The gene calls are TRBV5-1 and TRBJ1-4; the table's D gene call, TRBD1, was not cross checked with the DNA. Germline assignment: CDR1 SGHRS and CDR2 YFSETQ. With termini counted, the CDR3 has 12 amino acids. The CDR3 here is CASSPNGQGFTL.

V is TRBV15 and J is TRBJ1-6; 8 bases align to TRBD1. CDR1 is LNHNV, CDR2 YYDKDF, per germline (reference sequence). The CDR3 sequence is 15 residues long. V lost 3 bases and J lost 9; bases outside the gene matches: 7. CDR3 in amino acids: CATSRDRVTGSPLHF. CDR3 bases: TGTGCCACCAGCAGGGACAGGGTTACGGGTTCACCCCTCCACTTT.

V is TRBV30 and J is TRBJ1-2; TRBD1 matches at 7 bases. The CDR3 runs to 13 residues. CDR1 GTSNPN and CDR2 SVGIG come from the germline V gene (reference sequence). Trimming removed 2 bases from V and 8 bases from J; junction bases left unmatched: 8. The CDR3 here is CAWSPTGKEGYTF. DNA for the CDR3: TGTGCCTGGAGTCCGACAGGGAAGGAGGGCTACACCTTC. Together with reference TRBV30 and TRBJ1-2, the CDR3 gives the full variable domain: SQTIHQWPATLVQPVGSPLSLECTVEGTSNPNLYWYRQAAGRGLQLLFYSVGIGQISSEVPQNLSASRPQDRQFILSSKKLLLSDSGFYLCAWSPTGKEGYTFGSGTRLTVV.

This chain uses TRBV7-7 with TRBJ2-1, with TRBD2 matching over 14 bases. Per the germline V gene, CDR1 is SSHAT and CDR2 is FNYEAQ (reference sequence). The CDR3 extends over 17 amino acids. Trimming at V came to 6 bases and at J to 6 bases, leaving 10 bases not matched to a gene. CDR3: CASRPGLAGVSGNEQFF. In DNA form, the CDR3 reads TGTGCCAGCAGGCCGGGACTAGCGGGAGTGTCGGGCAATGAGCAGTTCTTC.

The chain carries TRBV29-1 and TRBJ1-5; no clear D gene. V lost 5 bases and J 2 bases, leaving 7 bases between the germline ends. Germline-derived CDR1 and CDR2 are SQVTM and ANQGSEA. This CDR3 contains 12 residues. The CDR3 bases are TGCAGCGTTTCGGTAGGCAATCAGCCCCAGCATTTT. Its protein product is CSVSVGNQPQHF.

V gene TRBV19 combines with J gene TRBJ2-5, with D perhaps matching TRBD1 (6 bases). The CDR3 is 17 amino acids. Germline V gene data show CDR1 as LNHDA and CDR2 as SQIVND (reference sequence). Between the trimmed V and J ends, which lost 1 base and 4 bases, there was a span of 19 bases. CDR3 region: CASSIGRIDRLAETQYF. The CDR3 DNA reads TGTGCCAGTAGTATAGGCAGAATAGACAGGTTAGCAGAGACCCAGTACTTC.

The rearrangement links TRBV7-2 to TRBJ1-3, with TRBD1 matching 7 bases. Losses at the gene ends were 5 bases for V and 2 bases for J; bases not matched to a gene: 9. Germline CDR1 and CDR2: SGHTA and FQGNSA. CDR3 size: 16 residues. The CDR3 loop is CASSPFQGGTGNTIYF. DNA of the CDR3: TGTGCCAGCAGCCCATTCCAGGGGGGAACTGGAAACACCATATATTTT.

The rearrangement links TRBV30 to TRBJ1-2; the D gene is possibly TRBD1 (5 bases). V was pared by 0 bases and J by 5 bases, with 16 bases between. The CDR3 sequence is 15 residues long. Germline-derived CDR1 and CDR2 are GTSNPN and SVGIG (reference sequence). The CDR3 DNA sequence: TGTGCCTGGAGTGTAAGGACACCCTGGGTTTATGGCTACACCTTC. This codes for CAWSVRTPWVYGYTF.

The chain combines TRBV9 with TRBJ1-1, with unresolved D. CDR1 is SGDLS, CDR2 YYNGEE, per germline. Trimming took 0 bases from V and 0 from J, leaving 9 bases between them. This CDR3 region has 15 residues. The CDR3 DNA reads TGTGCCAGCAGCGTAGTAAACAGCTTGAACACTGAAGCTTTCTTT. This translates into CASSVVNSLNTEAFF.

The V and J genes are TRBV7-8 and TRBJ1-1; D is ambiguous. Germline V lookup: CDR1 SGHVS, CDR2 FQNEAQ. This CDR3 is 13 amino acids long. Trimming took 3 bases from V and 2 from J, leaving 7 bases between them. The CDR3 DNA is TGTGCCAGCAGCTTCGGGAGAAACACTGAAGCTTTCTTT. Protein: CASSFGRNTEAFF.

V is TRBV7-6 and J is TRBJ1-3; a possible D gene is TRBD1 (6 bases). This CDR3 comprises 14 residues. Germline CDR1 and CDR2: SGHVS and FNYEAQ. Trimming shortened V by 5 bases and J by 2 bases, and 10 bases separated the two germline ends. CDR3 nucleotide sequence: TGTGCCAGCAGCCCCGGGACAACTGGAAACACCATATATTTT. This encodes CASSPGTTGNTIYF. Looking up the rest from reference TRBV7-6 and TRBJ1-3 gives the full variable domain: GAGVSQSPRYKVTKRGQDVALRCDPISGHVSLYWYRQALGQGPEFLTYFNYEAQQDKSGLPNDRFSAERPEGSISTLTIQRTEQRDSAMYRCASSPGTTGNTIYFGEGSWLTVV.

V is TRBV15 and J is TRBJ2-1, with 12 bases identical to TRBD1. This CDR3 has 19 residues. With V trimmed by 3 bases and J by 3 bases, 12 bases remained unmatched. The germline CDR1 and CDR2 sequences are LNHNV and YYDKDF (reference sequence). CDR3 DNA: TGTGCCACCAGCAGGGGGACCGGGACAGGGGGCTTTGGCTACAATGAGCAGTTCTTC. The encoded protein is CATSRGTGTGGFGYNEQFF. Complete variable domain (other parts from reference TRBV15 and TRBJ2-1): DAMVIQNPRYQVTQFGKPVTLSCSQTLNHNVMYWYQQKSSQAPKLLFHYYDKDFNNEADTPDNFQSRRPNTSFCFLDIRSPGLGDTAMYLCATSRGTGTGGFGYNEQFFGPGTRLTVL.

As concerns this clone: At one boundary the junction diverges from the germline segment, which might be a read error. J is TRBJ1-1 and V is TRBV7-9; 7 nucleotides align to TRBD1. Looked up from germline, CDR1 is SEHNR and CDR2 is FQNEAQ (reference sequence). This CDR3 is 13 amino acids long. The CDR3: CASSLVFDREIIF. The CDR3 DNA reads as TGTGCCAGCAGCTTGGTGTTCGACAGGGAGATAATCTTT.

The chain recombines TRBV15 with TRBJ2-7; 10 nucleotides align to TRBD1. In germline, CDR1 is LNHNV, CDR2 YYDKDF (reference sequence). V dropped 4 bases and J dropped 5; count of bases not matched to a gene: 5. CDR3 length: 14 amino acids. Here the CDR3 DNA reads TGTGCCACCAGCAAGGGACAGGGGATGGACGAGCAGTACTTC. Its translation: CATSKGQGMDEQYF.

V gene TRBV30 combines with J gene TRBJ1-1; no clear D. From germline, CDR1 is GTSNPN and CDR2 SVGIG (reference sequence). The CDR3 sequence is 13 residues long. Between the trimmed V and J ends, which lost 0 bases and 1 base, there was a span of 6 bases. CDR3 sequence reads: CAWSVEGNTEAFF. The CDR3, as DNA: TGTGCCTGGAGTGTGGAGGGGAACACTGAAGCTTTCTTT.

The chain recombines TRBV14 with TRBJ1-5; D ambiguous. This CDR3 comprises 19 residues. Germline CDR1 and CDR2: SGHDN and FVKESK. Trimming pared 1 base from V and 5 bases from J, leaving 24 bases between. The CDR3 nucleotides are TGTGCCAGCAGCCAAGTTTGTTGTCAGACGGGAAATGGACATCAGCCCCAGCATTTT. Translated: CASSQVCCQTGNGHQPQHF.

The chain combines TRBV15 with TRBJ2-7, with D possibly TRBD1 on 5 matching bases. The CDR3 is made up of 15 amino acids. V shed 0 bases and J shed 2 bases, with 11 bases lying between them. Germline V gene sequence: CDR1 LNHNV, CDR2 YYDKDF (reference sequence). As DNA, the CDR3 is TGTGCCACCAGCAGAGATAGTGAAGGGGCCTACGAGCAGTACTTC. Residues: CATSRDSEGAYEQYF.

V usage is TRBV18 and J usage is TRBJ2-2, with 9 bases identical to TRBD2. Germline trimming cut 3 bases from V and 10 bases from J; bases unmatched to any gene: 12. This CDR3 has 16 residues. Germline V lookup: CDR1 KGHSH, CDR2 LQKENI. The chain's CDR3 is CASSPPTSGQMMELFF. The CDR3 DNA sequence: TGTGCCAGCTCACCCCCGACTAGCGGTCAGATGATGGAGCTGTTTTTT.

The V call is TRBV5-6, the J call TRBJ2-1; 10 bases are shared with TRBD1. Per the germline V gene, CDR1 is SGHDT and CDR2 is YYEEEE. CDR3 size: 15 residues. The J segment lost 8 bases and the V segment lost 0 bases, leaving 5 bases of the junction unmatched. This CDR3 is CASSLEGQGFDEQFF. The CDR3 nucleotides are TGTGCCAGCAGCTTGGAGGGACAGGGGTTTGATGAGCAGTTCTTC.

This sequence joins TRBV5-1 and TRBJ2-2; D is unresolved. Trimming took off 3 bases at V and 2 bases at J, with 8 bases between the two ends. CDR3 length: 14 residues. Germline V gene sequence: CDR1 SGHRS, CDR2 YFSETQ. CDR3 in DNA: TGCGCCAGCAGCTCCAACATAAACACCGGGGAGCTGTTTTTT. As protein: CASSSNINTGELFF.

The rearrangement uses TRBV6-5 and TRBJ1-2; TRBD1 aligns across 7 bases. The V segment lost 2 bases and the J segment 2 bases; nucleotides outside the gene matches: 2. Germline V gene sequence: CDR1 MNHEY, CDR2 SVGAGI. The length of the CDR3 is 14 residues. DNA for the CDR3: TGTGCCAGCAGTTACAGGGGGCGCAACTATGGCTACACCTTC. It yields the protein CASSYRGRNYGYTF.

The CDR3 DNA sequence: TGTGCCAGCAGCCACCAACCGGGACTAGCGGCAGATACGCAGTATTTT. Its translation: CASSHQPGLAADTQYF. The chain joins TRBV14 to TRBJ2-3; 11 nucleotides line up with TRBD2. Germline CDR1 SGHDN, CDR2 FVKESK. V trimming: 3 bases; J trimming: 4 bases; junction bases outside the gene matches: 6. The length of the CDR3 is 16 residues.

V is TRBV10-3 and J is TRBJ2-1, with a weak D call TRBD1 (6 bases). The CDR3 runs 13 residues. Germline lookup yields CDR1 ENHRY and CDR2 SYGVKD. The V and J ends lost 6 bases and 7 bases respectively, with 13 bases between them. The CDR3 DNA sequence: TGTGCCATCAGCTCAGGGGATCGAAATGAGCAGTTCTTC. Protein: CAISSGDRNEQFF.

The chain joins TRBV4-3 to TRBJ2-5, with D possibly matching TRBD2 (5 bases). The closer fit of TRBJ2-7 to the DNA end suggests the J call may be wrong. Per germline, CDR1 LGHNA and CDR2 YSLEER. The CDR3 consists of 12 residues. The chain's CDR3 is CASSQGTGEQYF. Here the CDR3 DNA reads TGCGCCAGCAGCCAAGGGACTGGCGAGCAGTACTTC.

The CDR3 sequence: CASSISPTGVGYEQYF. The CDR3 bases are TGTGCCAGTAGTATTAGCCCCACAGGGGTGGGCTACGAGCAGTACTTC. The chain joins TRBV19 to TRBJ2-7; TRBD1 agrees at 7 bases. V was clipped by 3 bases and J by 3 bases; unmatched bases: 11. This CDR3 has 16 residues. Germline V gene sequence: CDR1 LNHDA, CDR2 SQIVND (reference sequence).

The genes are TRBV18 and TRBJ2-3; D ambiguous. CDR1 and CDR2 from the germline V gene are KGHSH and LQKENI. V gave up 4 bases and J gave up 2 bases, with 10 bases separating them. This CDR3 spans 14 amino acids. The CDR3 DNA sequence: TGTGCCAGCTCACTTGACATCTTCACAGATACGCAGTATTTT. Amino acid sequence: CASSLDIFTDTQYF. The entire variable domain, with the rest obtained from reference TRBV18 and TRBJ2-3, is as follows: NAGVMQNPRHLVRRRGQEARLRCSPMKGHSHVYWYRQLPEEGLKFMVYLQKENIIDESGMPKERFSAEFPKEGPSILRIQQVVRGDSAAYFCASSLDIFTDTQYFGPGTRLTVL.

The chain links TRBV18 to TRBJ2-5; 7 bases fit TRBD1. V dropped 2 bases and J dropped 5; count of bases not matched to a gene: 8. CDR3 length: 15 residues. Germline CDR1 and CDR2: KGHSH and LQKENI. CDR3 bases: TGTGCCAGCTCACCAGTACAGGGGTCTCAGGAGACCCAGTACTTC. Translated: CASSPVQGSQETQYF.

This chain links TRBV6-4 with TRBJ2-5, with 7 bases that match TRBD2. Germline V gene lookup returns CDR1 MRHNA and CDR2 SNTAGT. V was clipped by 3 bases and J by 1 base; unmatched bases: 5. The CDR3 runs to 15 residues. The CDR3: CASSENGGTQETQYF. The DNA for the CDR3 is TGTGCCAGCAGTGAAAACGGGGGGACCCAAGAGACCCAGTACTTC.

This chain joins TRBV19 and TRBJ2-2; no firm D call. V lost 1 base and J 1 base, leaving 4 bases between the germline ends. Germline CDR1 is LNHDA and CDR2 is SQIVND (reference sequence). The CDR3 runs to 14 residues. The CDR3 sequence: CASSIGENTGELFF. The CDR3 coding sequence is TGTGCCAGTAGTATAGGCGAGAACACCGGGGAGCTGTTTTTT. The full variable domain, its missing parts supplied by reference TRBV19 and TRBJ2-2, is DGGITQSPKYLFRKEGQNVTLSCEQNLNHDAMYWYRQDPGQGLRLIYYSQIVNDFQKGDIAEGYSVSREKKESFPLTVTSAQKNPTAFYLCASSIGENTGELFFGEGSRLTVL.

V usage is TRBV4-1 and J usage is TRBJ1-5; D call uncertain. Trimming cost V 0 bases and J 8 bases, with 11 bases left between them. The CDR3 runs 14 residues. Germline CDR1 reads MGHRA; CDR2 reads YSYEKL. The CDR3 DNA reads TGCGCCAGCAGCCAAGATCCTGTTGCGGAGCCCCAGCATTTT. Its translation is CASSQDPVAEPQHF.

This chain connects TRBV5-4 to TRBJ1-1; unclear D gene. V lost 0 bases and J lost 5, with 11 bases in between. Germline V gene lookup returns CDR1 SGHNT and CDR2 YYREEE (reference sequence). This CDR3 has 14 residues. The CDR3 sequence is CASSLGEVGTEAFF. The CDR3 DNA is TGTGCCAGCAGCTTGGGGGAGGTGGGGACTGAAGCTTTCTTT.